This entry is about one TCR beta chain. Its antigen is not known. This sample is part of a study of vaccination and CD4 T cells after COVID-19. Study in general: From HCoV-229E, HCoV-OC43, HCoV-NL63 and SARS-CoV-2, overlapping spike peptides were used to stimulate the cells.

The Oncomine TCR Beta short-read assay was what sequenced the DNA obtained from cultured CD4+ T cells. TCRdb re-analysed the PCR reads in MiXCR, keeping a single row per CDR3 protein. Of about 25,000 distinct CDR3 sequences in the sample, 49% were seen once. CDR1 DFQATT and CDR2 SNEGSKA come from the germline V gene (reference sequence). Trimming cost V 1 base and J 1 base, with 8 bases left between them. The CDR3 runs 14 residues. Treatment in this sample: roughly 11-day PBMC culture with coronavirus spike peptide pools or control peptides (ViraFEST assay). The specimen was CD4+ T cells from blood, cultured in vitro. The sequence derives from a human donor who had recovered from COVID-19. The chain employs TRBV20-1 and TRBJ1-5; D is undetermined. CDR3 DNA sequence: TGCAGTGCTAGAGTCCCAGGCAGCAATCAGCCCCAGCATTTT. It translates to CSARVPGSNQPQHF.